The 18 T cell receptor beta chains below were found in one sample sequenced in a study of CD8 T cells in Susac syndrome. With random hexamers, about 0.5 to 1 ug RNA was reverse transcribed. From the immunoSEQ multiplex PCR reads, TCRdb called clonotypes with MiXCR, one entry per CDR3 protein. This sample has roughly 400,000 distinct CDR3 sequences, with 75% to 90% found just once. Sequences were obtained from CD8+ T cells from PBMCs. These TCRs come from a human donor with multiple sclerosis.

The V and J genes are TRBV30 and TRBJ2-3; the D is unclear. The CDR3 is made up of 14 amino acids. V gave up 2 bases and J gave up 4 bases, with 13 bases separating them. Germline V gives CDR1 GTSNPN, CDR2 SVGIG (reference sequence). The CDR3 sequence: CAWSPPKAADTQYF. DNA for the CDR3: TGTGCCTGGAGTCCACCCAAGGCTGCAGATACGCAGTATTTT.

This clonotype showed up just once. V gene TRBV7-2 combines with J gene TRBJ2-5; no clear D. This CDR3 contains 15 residues. Trimming took off 1 base at V and 2 bases at J, with 11 bases between the two ends. Germline CDR1 SGHTA, CDR2 FQGNSA. This CDR3 reads CASSLGARRQETQYF. The DNA of the CDR3 is TGTGCCAGCAGCTTAGGGGCTCGCCGTCAAGAGACCCAGTACTTC.

The chain joins TRBV4-1 to TRBJ2-1; D possibly corresponds to TRBD2 (6 bases). The V end was cut by 5 bases, the J end by 4 bases, with 21 bases between. The CDR3 spans 17 residues. Per the germline V gene, CDR1 is MGHRA and CDR2 is YSYEKL. CDR3 in DNA: TGCGCCAGCAGCAAGTGGGGTAGCGGCCGATTTTACAATGAGCAGTTCTTC. Its protein is CASSKWGSGRFYNEQFF.

This clonotype was picked up one time. The chain recombines TRBV4-1 with TRBJ1-5; D not certain. Per germline, CDR1 MGHRA and CDR2 YSYEKL. The CDR3 is 14 residues long. With 1 base removed from V and 4 bases from J, the gap between germline ends came to 8 bases. In DNA, the CDR3 is TGCGCCAGCAGCCAAGGGGAAGGGAATCAGCCCCAGCATTTT. Translated, it gives CASSQGEGNQPQHF.

V usage is TRBV15 and J usage is TRBJ2-7; a possible D gene is TRBD1 (5 bases). Trimming removed 1 base from V and 3 bases from J, with 10 bases in between. The germline V gene has CDR1 LNHNV and CDR2 YYDKDF (reference sequence). CDR3 length: 14 amino acids. CDR3 loop: CATSRAIQGYEQYF. CDR3 in DNA: TGTGCCACCAGCAGAGCGATTCAGGGCTACGAGCAGTACTTC.

This clonotype appeared once. The rearrangement uses TRBV5-5 and TRBJ1-1; no clear D gene. This CDR3 is 12 amino acids long. Germline V CDR1 and CDR2: SGHKS, YYEKEE (reference sequence). Trimming took off 0 bases at V and 6 bases at J, with 6 bases between the two ends. The CDR3 DNA reads as TGTGCCAGCAGCTTGGTAACGGCTGAAGCTTTCTTT. This gives the protein CASSLVTAEAFF.

The rearrangement links TRBV20-1 to TRBJ1-1; the match to TRBD1 covers 7 bases. Trimming at V came to 2 bases and at J to 7 bases, leaving 10 bases not matched to a gene. CDR1 DFQATT and CDR2 SNEGSKA come from the germline V gene (reference sequence). The CDR3 runs to 14 residues. CDR3 residues: CSARPRQGPLEAFF. Here the CDR3 DNA reads TGCAGTGCTAGACCTAGACAGGGCCCCCTTGAAGCTTTCTTT.

J is TRBJ2-4 and V is TRBV5-4; TRBD1 matches 10 bases. The V gene's germline CDR1 is SGHNT and CDR2 YYREEE (reference sequence). The CDR3 is made up of 14 amino acids. The junction had 4 bases not matched to a gene; V was cut back by 5 bases and J by 5 bases. CDR3 amino acids: CASSGTGAENIQYF. The CDR3 region has the DNA TGTGCCAGCAGTGGGACAGGGGCCGAAAACATTCAGTACTTC.

The chain uses TRBV7-4 and TRBJ1-1, with a weak D call TRBD1 (6 bases). V was trimmed by 1 base and J by 0 bases, leaving 15 bases between them. The CDR3 is made up of 17 amino acids. CDR1 and CDR2 (germline): SGHVT, SQSDAQ. The CDR3 nucleotides read TGTGCCAGCAGCTTAGGGACCGGGGGACACTTGAACACTGAAGCTTTCTTT. Amino acids: CASSLGTGGHLNTEAFF.

This chain links TRBV27 with TRBJ1-5; D uncertain. CDR3 length: 15 amino acids. Germline loops: CDR1 MNHEY, CDR2 SMNVEV (reference sequence). The germline V and J ends were trimmed by 5 bases and 2 bases, with 13 bases remaining between them. The CDR3 DNA is TGTGCCAGCAGTCAATACTCTGGGGGCAATCAGCCCCAGCATTTT. Protein: CASSQYSGGNQPQHF.

V usage is TRBV9 and J usage is TRBJ2-2; 9 bases are a match to TRBD1. V shed 0 bases, J shed 0 bases, and the junction held 9 bases outside the gene matches. Germline CDR1 and CDR2: SGDLS and YYNGEE. The CDR3 is 19 residues long. For the CDR3, the DNA is TGTGCCAGCAGCGTAGGTCCAGGGGGACAGGGTACGAACACCGGGGAGCTGTTTTTT. Its protein is CASSVGPGGQGTNTGELFF. Together with reference TRBV9 and TRBJ2-2, the CDR3 gives the full variable domain: DSGVTQTPKHLITATGQRVTLRCSPRSGDLSVYWYQQSLDQGLQFLIQYYNGEERAKGNILERFSAQQFPDLHSELNLSSLELGDSALYFCASSVGPGGQGTNTGELFFGEGSRLTVL.

V usage is TRBV3-1 and J usage is TRBJ1-1; D is undetermined. The CDR3 extends over 14 amino acids. V gave up 3 bases and J gave up 5 bases, with 13 bases separating them. The germline V gene encodes CDR1 LGHDT and CDR2 YNNKEL (reference sequence). The CDR3 is CASSQVSGRTEAFF. CDR3 sequence (DNA): TGTGCCAGCAGCCAGGTTTCGGGCAGGACTGAAGCTTTCTTT.

The rearrangement uses TRBV9 and TRBJ2-1, with 10 nucleotides matching TRBD1. Germline assignment: CDR1 SGDLS and CDR2 YYNGEE. The J segment lost 4 bases and the V segment lost 4 bases, leaving 5 bases of the junction unmatched. The CDR3 runs to 15 residues. CDR3 residues: CASSLRTGGYNEQFF. Here the CDR3 DNA reads TGTGCCAGCAGCCTCAGGACAGGGGGATACAATGAGCAGTTCTTC.

The chain links TRBV28 to TRBJ1-4; possible D gene TRBD1, 6 bases. Deletions cut 3 bases from V and 0 bases from J, with 11 bases between. Germline V lookup: CDR1 MDHEN, CDR2 SYDVKM. The CDR3 totals 16 residues. The CDR3 spells CASSLLDRATNEKLFF. CDR3 in DNA: TGTGCCAGCAGTTTGTTGGACAGAGCAACTAATGAAAAACTGTTTTTT.

The rearrangement links TRBV10-2 to TRBJ1-1; TRBD1 aligns across 10 bases. CDR3 length: 16 amino acids. Germline trimming cut 3 bases from V and 4 bases from J; bases unmatched to any gene: 8. CDR1 is WSHSY and CDR2 is SAAADI in the germline V gene. The CDR3 protein is CASSEGGTGVGTEAFF. The CDR3 region has the DNA TGCGCCAGCAGTGAAGGGGGGACAGGGGTAGGCACTGAAGCTTTCTTT.

The chain uses TRBV27 and TRBJ2-7; tentatively, D is TRBD1 (5 bases). Trimming shortened V by 5 bases and J by 3 bases, and 20 bases separated the two germline ends. Looked up from germline, CDR1 is MNHEY and CDR2 is SMNVEV (reference sequence). This CDR3 comprises 16 residues. CDR3 loop: CASSPTGQSGFYEQYF. The CDR3 bases are TGTGCCAGCAGTCCGACCGGACAATCAGGATTCTACGAGCAGTACTTC.

This chain uses TRBV7-8 with TRBJ1-5; no clear D gene. CDR3 length: 14 residues. CDR1 SGHVS and CDR2 FQNEAQ come from the germline V gene. Trimming cost V 2 bases and J 1 base, with 6 bases left between them. The DNA of the CDR3 is TGTGCCAGCAGCTTACCGTCGAGCAATCAGCCCCAGCATTTT. Protein sequence: CASSLPSSNQPQHF.

Points on this clonotype: The junction and the germline gene differ at one end; a read error may be behind it. V is TRBV10-3 and J is TRBJ2-2, with D possibly matching TRBD2 (5 bases). From germline, CDR1 is ENHRY and CDR2 SYGVKD. The CDR3 totals 11 residues. The CDR3 nucleotides read TGTGCCATCAGTGCCACCGGGGAGCTTTTTTTT. It yields the protein CAISATGELFF.